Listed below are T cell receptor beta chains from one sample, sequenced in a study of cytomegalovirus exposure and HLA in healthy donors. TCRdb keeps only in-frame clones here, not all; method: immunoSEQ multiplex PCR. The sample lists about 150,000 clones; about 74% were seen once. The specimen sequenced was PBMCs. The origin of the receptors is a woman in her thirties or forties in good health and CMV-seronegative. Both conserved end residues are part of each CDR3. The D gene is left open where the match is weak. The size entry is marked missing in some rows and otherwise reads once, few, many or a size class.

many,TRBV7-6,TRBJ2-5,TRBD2,TGTGCCAGCAGCCCCCACCTCCGGGACCTAGCGGAAAAAGAGACCCAGTACTTC,CASSPHLRDLAEKETQYF
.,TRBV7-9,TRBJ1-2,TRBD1,TGTGCCAGCAGGGCCACCGGGACAGGGGGCTATGATGGCTACACCTTC,CASRATGTGGYDGYTF
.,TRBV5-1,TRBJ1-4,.,TGCGCCAGCGCCGACCCAGGAACTAATGAAAAACTGTTTTTT,CASADPGTNEKLFF
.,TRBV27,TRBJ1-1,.,TGTGCCAGCAGCCGCACGAGCACTGAAGCTTTCTTT,CASSRTSTEAFF
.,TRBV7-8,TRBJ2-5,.,TGTGCCAGCAGCTTAACACCAGGGGGAGGAGAGACCCAGTACTTC,CASSLTPGGGETQYF
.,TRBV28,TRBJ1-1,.,TGTGCCAGCAGTGTACACGGAGGCCCGAACACTGAAGCTTTCTTT,CASSVHGGPNTEAFF
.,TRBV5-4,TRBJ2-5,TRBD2,TGTGCCAGCAGCCCAGAGCCTCCGGGACTAGCGGAAGGGGAGACCCAGTACTTC,CASSPEPPGLAEGETQYF
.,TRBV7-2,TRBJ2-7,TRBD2,TGTGCCAGCAGCTGGGGGAGGGACGAGCAGTACTTC,CASSWGRDEQYF
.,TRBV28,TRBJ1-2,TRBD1,TGTGCCAGCAGTTTACCGGGACAGGGGCCTAGTGGCTACACCTTC,CASSLPGQGPSGYTF
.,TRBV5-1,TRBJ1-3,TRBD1,TGCGCCAGCAGCCCGGGACAGGGAGGAAACACCATATATTTT,CASSPGQGGNTIYF
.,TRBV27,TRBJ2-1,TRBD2,TGTGCCAGCAGTAGAGCGGGAGGTAGAAATGAGCAGTTCTTC,CASSRAGGRNEQFF
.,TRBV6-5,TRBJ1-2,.,TGTGCCAGCAGTTACGGGCAGGACTATGGCTACACCTTC,CASSYGQDYGYTF
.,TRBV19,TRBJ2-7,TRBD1,TGTGCCAGTACGGGACAGGGCCCCTACGAGCAGTACTTC,CASTGQGPYEQYF
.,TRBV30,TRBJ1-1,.,TGTGCCTGGAGTAGGGGCTGGACGGACACTGAAGCTTTCTTT,CAWSRGWTDTEAFF
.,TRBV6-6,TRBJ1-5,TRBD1,TGTGCCAGCAGTACGGACAGGGAGACTCAGCCCCAGCATTTT,CASSTDRETQPQHF
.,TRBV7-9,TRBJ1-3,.,TGTGCCAGCAGCTTGGACGGAGGGGGAAACACCATATATTTT,CASSLDGGGNTIYF
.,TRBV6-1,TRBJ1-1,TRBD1,TGTGCCAGCAGTTCCCAGGGGGCGCGGACTGAAGCTTTCTTT,CASSSQGARTEAFF
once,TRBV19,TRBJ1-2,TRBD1,TGTGCCAGTAGCCTAACCCCGGGACAGATCTATGGCTACACCTTC,CASSLTPGQIYGYTF
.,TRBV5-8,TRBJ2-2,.,TGTGCCAGACAGGATCGAGTCGGGGAGCTGTTTTTT,CARQDRVGELFF
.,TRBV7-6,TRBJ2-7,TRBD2,TGTGCCAGCAGCTTAGCCTCGGGACTAGGTTACGAGCAGTACTTC,CASSLASGLGYEQYF
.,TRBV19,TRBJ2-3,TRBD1,TGTGCCAGTAGTATGACAGGGGGCTATTCAAGGGATACGCAGTATTTT,CASSMTGGYSRDTQYF
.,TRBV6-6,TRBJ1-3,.,TGTGCCAGCAGTTACCAGGGGAGCTTATCTGGAAACACCATATATTTT,CASSYQGSLSGNTIYF
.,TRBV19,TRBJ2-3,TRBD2,TGTGCCAGTAGTTCTCTAGCGGGGGGCGGCGAAGATACGCAGTATTTT,CASSSLAGGGEDTQYF
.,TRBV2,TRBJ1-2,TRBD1,TGTGCCAGCAGCGCCCGGACAGGGGCTAACTATGGCTACACCTTC,CASSARTGANYGYTF
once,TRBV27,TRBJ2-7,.,TGTGCCAGCAGTCCGCAACCCAGGGGCTACGAGCAGTACTTC,CASSPQPRGYEQYF
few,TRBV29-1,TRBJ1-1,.,TGCAGCGTTGTAGGAGAGCAAGCTTTCTTT,CSVVGEQAFF
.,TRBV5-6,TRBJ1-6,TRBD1,TGTGCCAGCAGCTTGGTCTCGGGACAGGGGGCACCCCTCCACTTT,CASSLVSGQGAPLHF
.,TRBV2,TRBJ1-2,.,TGTGCCAGCAGTGTGGCAGGGCCCACGCTGCCCAGCTACTATGGCTACACCTTC,CASSVAGPTLPSYYGYTF
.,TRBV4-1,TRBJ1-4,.,TGCGCCAGCAGCCCTCTGCGTAATAATGAAAAACTGTTTTTT,CASSPLRNNEKLFF
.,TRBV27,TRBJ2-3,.,TGTGCCAGCAGTATTCAACCCAGGGGGGCCGGGGATACGCAGTATTTT,CASSIQPRGAGDTQYF
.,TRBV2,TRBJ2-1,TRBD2,TGTGCCAGCAGTGCCTTGTTAGCGGGTATTTATAATGAGCAGTTCTTC,CASSALLAGIYNEQFF
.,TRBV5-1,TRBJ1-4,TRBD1,TGCGCCAGCAGCCCCGGGACAGGGGGTGAAAAACTGTTTTTT,CASSPGTGGEKLFF
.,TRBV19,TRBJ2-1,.,TGTGCCAGTAGTATACCCCCTAGGAATGAGCAGTTCTTC,CASSIPPRNEQFF
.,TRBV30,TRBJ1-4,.,TGTGCCTGGAGTGTACCAGGGGCAGGGAATGAAAAACTGTTTTTT,CAWSVPGAGNEKLFF
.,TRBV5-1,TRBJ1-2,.,TGCGCCAGCAGCTTGGACGGTGGCTACACCTTC,CASSLDGGYTF
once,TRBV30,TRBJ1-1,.,TGTGCCTGGAGTTGGCGGAGCGATGCTTTCTTT,CAWSWRSDAFF
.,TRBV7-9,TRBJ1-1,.,TGTTCCAGCAGTTGGGATGGGAGCACTGAAGCTTTCTTT,CSSSWDGSTEAFF
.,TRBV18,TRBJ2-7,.,TGTGCCAGCTCACCGGGACACCGTATATACGAGCAGTACTTC,CASSPGHRIYEQYF
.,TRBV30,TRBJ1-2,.,TGTGCCTGGAGGGGGGGGGTTAACCAATATGGCTACACCTTC,CAWRGGVNQYGYTF
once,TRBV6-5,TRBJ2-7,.,TGTGCCAGCAATACAGGTTGGAGCTCCTACGAGCAGTACTTC,CASNTGWSSYEQYF
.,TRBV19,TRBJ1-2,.,TGTGCCAGCACCATAGGACAGCCCTATGGCTACACCTTC,CASTIGQPYGYTF
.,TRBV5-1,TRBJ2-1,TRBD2,TGCGCCAGCAGCTTAAGTGAGCGGGAGATAAGTGAGCAGTTCTTC,CASSLSEREISEQFF
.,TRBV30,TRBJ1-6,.,TGTGCCTGGAGTCCGGGACTTAATAATTCACCCCTCCACTTT,CAWSPGLNNSPLHF
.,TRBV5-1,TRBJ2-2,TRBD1,TGCGCCAGCAGCTTGGGGGACAGGGGGCATGTCGGGGAGCTGTTTTTT,CASSLGDRGHVGELFF
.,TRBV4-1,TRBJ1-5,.,TGCGCCAGCAGCCAAGATGGATTAGGGGGTGAGCAGCCCCAGCATTTT,CASSQDGLGGEQPQHF
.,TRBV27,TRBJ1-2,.,TGTGCCAGCAGTTTCAATCTTCTGGGGGCAAGTGGCTACACCTTC,CASSFNLLGASGYTF
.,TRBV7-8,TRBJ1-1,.,TGTGCCAGCAGCTTCACAGGGAACACTGAAGCTTTCTTT,CASSFTGNTEAFF
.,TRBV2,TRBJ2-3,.,TGTGCCACCTCGGGGGATATTCCGGGAGCTGGCACAGATACGCAGTATTTT,CATSGDIPGAGTDTQYF
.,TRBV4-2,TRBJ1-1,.,TGTGCCAGCAGCCAAGATTATCCCTTGAACACTGAAGCTTTCTTT,CASSQDYPLNTEAFF